Below, 18 T cell receptor beta chains from the same sample are listed, as sequenced in a study of T-cell reconstitution after alpha-beta-depleted transplantation in children. TCRbeta library construction was performed incorporating unique molecular identifiers. TCRdb used MiXCR to reprocess the PCR reads, holding one entry per CDR3 protein. The repertoire has about 610,000 distinct CDR3 sequences, 10% to 13% of them found once; the top ten carry 3.5% to 5%. The source material was PBMCs from the stem cell graft donor, sampled from the stem cell graft. The source of these receptors is a human donor who donated a stem cell graft to a child with acute myeloid leukemia.

The chain joins TRBV20-1 to TRBJ2-5; no reliable D call. The V gene's germline CDR1 is DFQATT and CDR2 SNEGSKA (reference sequence). Trimming removed 3 bases at V and 8 bases at J, with 19 bases between. The length of the CDR3 is 14 residues. CDR3 DNA sequence: TGCAGTGCTAGTATCTACCCCTCCGCGGAAACCCAGTACTTC. Protein sequence: CSASIYPSAETQYF.

V gene TRBV14 combines with J gene TRBJ2-7, with D unclear. The CDR3 is 12 residues long. Germline V gene sequence: CDR1 SGHDN, CDR2 FVKESK. V was trimmed by 3 bases and J by 5 bases, leaving 8 bases between them. As DNA, the CDR3 is TGTGCCAGCAGCCAGATTAGAAACGAGCAGTACTTC. This codes for CASSQIRNEQYF.

There are many counts of this clonotype. This chain joins TRBV10-3 and TRBJ1-5, with no clear D. This CDR3 spans 13 amino acids. V gave up 9 bases and J gave up 3 bases, with 12 bases separating them. Germline assignment: CDR1 ENHRY and CDR2 SYGVKD. CDR3 coding DNA: TGTGCCATTGCCCCAGACGTCAATCAGCCCCAGCATTTT. The encoded protein is CAIAPDVNQPQHF.

This clonotype was detected a few times. The chain couples TRBV29-1 to TRBJ2-7; TRBD1 aligns across 7 bases. Germline loops: CDR1 SQVTM, CDR2 ANQGSEA. V shed 0 bases and J 7 bases; nucleotides not matched to a gene: 3. The length of the CDR3 is 12 residues. The CDR3 bases are TGCAGCGTTGAAGAACAGGGGCGGGAGCAGTACTTC. This translates into CSVEEQGREQYF.

The chain joins TRBV20-1 to TRBJ2-3, with no clear D. The CDR3 spans 12 residues. CDR1 DFQATT and CDR2 SNEGSKA come from the germline V gene (reference sequence). V was clipped by 6 bases and J by 1 base, with 8 bases between them. This chain's CDR3 is CSADSRTDTQYF. CDR3 nucleotides: TGCAGTGCAGACTCACGCACAGATACGCAGTATTTT.

The CDR3 here is CAISVGQANTGELFF. DNA of the CDR3: TGTGCCATCAGTGTCGGGCAGGCGAACACCGGGGAGCTGTTTTTT. The genes are TRBV10-3 and TRBJ2-2; no clear D. Trimming removed 4 bases from V and 0 bases from J, with 9 bases in between. The germline V gene encodes CDR1 ENHRY and CDR2 SYGVKD. This CDR3 is built from 15 residues.

This clonotype was detected a few times. The chain is built from TRBV20-1 and TRBJ2-3; D unclear. The CDR3 totals 13 residues. V dropped 3 bases and J dropped 6 bases, with 13 bases sitting between them. Germline lookup yields CDR1 DFQATT and CDR2 SNEGSKA (reference sequence). The CDR3 reads CSASITVGDTQYF. The DNA for the CDR3 is TGCAGTGCTAGTATAACTGTGGGGGATACGCAGTATTTT.

This rearrangement joins TRBV6-2 or TRBV6-3 to TRBJ1-4, with 9 bases identical to TRBD1. The germline V gene has CDR1 MNHEY and CDR2 SVGEGT. The CDR3 extends over 15 amino acids. J lost 7 bases, V lost 5 bases, and 8 bases had no gene match. This CDR3 reads CASSDPTGGFEKLFF. CDR3 nucleotides: TGTGCCAGCAGTGACCCGACAGGGGGATTTGAAAAACTGTTTTTT.

This clonotype was recorded many times. The chain employs TRBV7-9 and TRBJ2-3; no reliable D call. V dropped 0 bases and J dropped 4 bases, with 5 bases sitting between them. Germline-derived CDR1 and CDR2 are SEHNR and FQNEAQ (reference sequence). The CDR3 contains 13 residues. The CDR3 DNA follows: TGTGCCAGCAGCTTAGCAGGGTCAGATACGCAGTATTTT. The encoded protein is CASSLAGSDTQYF.

Many counts were recorded for this clonotype. This sequence joins TRBV6-2 or TRBV6-3 and TRBJ2-3; 7 bases align to TRBD2. The CDR3 spans 17 residues. J was trimmed by 4 bases and V by 2 bases; bases with no gene match: 12. Germline CDR1 reads MNHEY; CDR2 reads SVGEGT. CDR3 region: CASSYIGASGEADTQYF. In nucleotides, the CDR3 is TGTGCCAGCAGTTACATCGGTGCTAGCGGAGAGGCAGATACGCAGTATTTT.

The rearrangement links TRBV6-1 to TRBJ1-2; 7 nucleotides agree with TRBD1. Looked up from germline, CDR1 is MNHNS and CDR2 is SASEGT. This CDR3 region has 14 residues. The V and J ends lost 4 bases and 6 bases, in that order; junction bases with no gene match: 8. DNA of the CDR3: TGTGCCAGCAGTGGACAGGGCGGGGGAAATGGCTACACCTTC. It yields the protein CASSGQGGGNGYTF.

In its sample, this clonotype was seen a few times. The rearrangement links TRBV28 to TRBJ1-4; D is possibly TRBD1 (5 bases). This CDR3 region has 12 residues. Germline CDR1 and CDR2: MDHEN and SYDVKM. V gave up 3 bases and J gave up 13 bases, with 12 bases separating them. CDR3 coding DNA: TGTGCCAGCAGTTTCAGGGCGGAAGTACTGTTTTTT. Its protein product is CASSFRAEVLFF.

This rearrangement joins TRBV15 to TRBJ2-1; TRBD1 matches at 9 bases. V was pared by 0 bases and J by 6 bases, with 3 bases of the junction left unmatched. The length of the CDR3 is 15 residues. Per germline, CDR1 LNHNV and CDR2 YYDKDF (reference sequence). In DNA form, the CDR3 reads TGTGCCACCAGCAGAGAGTGGACAGGGGTCAATGAGCAGTTCTTC. This translates into CATSREWTGVNEQFF.

This clonotype was picked up many times. This chain joins TRBV7-3 and TRBJ2-3, with 8 nucleotides matching TRBD1. Looked up from germline, CDR1 is SGHTA and CDR2 is FQGTGA. The CDR3 has 15 amino acids. Trimming removed 3 bases from V and 3 bases from J; junction bases left unmatched: 5. The CDR3 DNA reads as TGTGCCAGCAGCTTCGACAGGGGAAGGACAGATACGCAGTATTTT. This gives the protein CASSFDRGRTDTQYF.

This clonotype was observed a few times. The genes are TRBV20-1 and TRBJ2-7, with 7 positions matching TRBD1. Germline V CDR1 and CDR2: DFQATT, SNEGSKA (reference sequence). J was trimmed by 3 bases and V by 5 bases; bases with no gene match: 7. The CDR3 has 13 residues. The DNA of the CDR3 is TGCAGTGCTGAACCGGGACAGAGCTACGAGCAGTACTTC. It specifies CSAEPGQSYEQYF.

V and J are TRBV5-4 and TRBJ1-4; D might be TRBD1 (6 bases). The CDR3 loop spans 15 amino acids. Between the trimmed V and J ends, which lost 4 bases and 8 bases, there was a span of 18 bases. CDR1 is SGHNT and CDR2 is YYREEE in the germline V gene (reference sequence). The DNA for the CDR3 is TGTGCCAGCAGCCCGCGGAGGGGGTCAGGGGAAAAACTGTTTTTT. Translated, it gives CASSPRRGSGEKLFF. Full variable domain (rest looked up from reference TRBV5-4 and TRBJ1-4): ETGVTQSPTHLIKTRGQQVTLRCSSQSGHNTVSWYQQALGQGPQFIFQYYREEENGRGNFPPRFSGLQFPNYSSELNVNALELDDSALYLCASSPRRGSGEKLFFGSGTQLSVL.

This clonotype turned up a few times. The V call is TRBV7-2, the J call TRBJ2-1, with 8 positions matching TRBD1. CDR3 length: 16 residues. After removal of 5 bases from V and 5 bases from J, the junction contained 11 bases not matched to a gene. Germline lookup yields CDR1 SGHTA and CDR2 FQGNSA. The CDR3 region has the DNA TGTGCCAGCAGCGCCCGGACAGGGTTGGGTGACAATGAGCAGTTCTTC. This sequence encodes CASSARTGLGDNEQFF.

This clonotype showed up just a few times. This chain links TRBV10-3 with TRBJ2-7; no clear D gene. V was pared by 7 bases and J by 9 bases, with 7 bases between. The CDR3 is made up of 9 amino acids. CDR1 and CDR2 from the germline V gene are ENHRY and SYGVKD. DNA for the CDR3: TGTGCCATCATCAACGCGCAGTACTTC. Translated, it gives CAIINAQYF.